This TCR beta chain is drawn from a study of human T cells and chemical hapten exposure. Losses at the gene ends were 0 bases for V and 1 base for J; bases not matched to a gene: 4. From germline, CDR1 is SGHDT and CDR2 YYEEEE. This CDR3 has 16 residues. Comments on this clonotype: The antigen remains unidentified.

Study results and caveats: TCRs above 1 in 1000 frequency stayed constant with DPC sensitization.

In the authors' methods: Counting gave a median of roughly 97,000 TCRs per sample, with values ranging from about 20,000 to 750,000. TCRdb re-called the RACE reads through MiXCR, storing one row per CDR3 protein. The V and J calls shown here were made by TCRdb, not taken from the authors' results. The repertoire holds approximately 90,000 distinct CDR3 sequences, with about 11% as singletons. Time point described: patch test 1, 2 weeks after DPC sensitization. Treatment here: therapeutic diphenylcyclopropenone sensitization with weekly scalp DPC. The sequenced sample was whole blood, obtained in connection with sensitization to the hapten diphenylcyclopropenone (DPC). V gene TRBV5-6 combines with J gene TRBJ2-7; 10 bases align to TRBD1. This clonotype was sampled from a man in his forties with alopecia areata. Some clones in this sample may be carry-over from other donors' samples. This chain's CDR3 is CASSLAGQGSSYEQYV. In nucleotides, the CDR3 is TGTGCCAGCAGCTTGGCGGGACAGGGGTCTTCCTACGAGCAGTACGTC.